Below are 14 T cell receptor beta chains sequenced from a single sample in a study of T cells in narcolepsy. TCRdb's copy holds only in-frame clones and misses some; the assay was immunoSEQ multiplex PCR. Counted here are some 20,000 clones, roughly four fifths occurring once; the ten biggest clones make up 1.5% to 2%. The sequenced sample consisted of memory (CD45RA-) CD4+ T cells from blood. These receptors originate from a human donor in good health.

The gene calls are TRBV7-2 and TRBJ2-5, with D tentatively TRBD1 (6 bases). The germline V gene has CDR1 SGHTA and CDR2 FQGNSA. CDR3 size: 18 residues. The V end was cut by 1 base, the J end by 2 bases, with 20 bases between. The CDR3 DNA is TGTGCCAGCAGCTTAGACCTATGGGTGGGACAAGGACAAGAGACCCAGTACTTC. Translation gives CASSLDLWVGQGQETQYF.

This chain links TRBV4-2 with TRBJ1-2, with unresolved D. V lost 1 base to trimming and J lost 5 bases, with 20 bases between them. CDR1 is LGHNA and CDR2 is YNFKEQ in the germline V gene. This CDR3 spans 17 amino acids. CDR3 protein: CASSQALTSGWEYGYTF. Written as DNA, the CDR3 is TGTGCCAGCAGCCAAGCTTTGACTTCAGGCTGGGAATATGGCTACACCTTC.

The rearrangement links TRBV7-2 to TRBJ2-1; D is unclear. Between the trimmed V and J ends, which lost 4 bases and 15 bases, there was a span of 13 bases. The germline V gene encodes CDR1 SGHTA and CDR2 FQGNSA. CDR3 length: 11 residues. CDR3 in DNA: TGTGCCAGCAGCTCCGGGCTGGGTCTGTTCTTC. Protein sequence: CASSSGLGLFF.

The CDR3 DNA is TGTGCCAGCAGCCCCACTCGGGGGGCTGAAGCTTTCTTT. Translated, it gives CASSPTRGAEAFF. The chain links TRBV6-8 to TRBJ1-1, with D possibly matching TRBD1 (5 bases). This CDR3 comprises 13 residues. CDR1 and CDR2 (germline): MNHGY, SAAAGT. Between the trimmed V and J ends, which lost 6 bases and 6 bases, there was a span of 14 bases.

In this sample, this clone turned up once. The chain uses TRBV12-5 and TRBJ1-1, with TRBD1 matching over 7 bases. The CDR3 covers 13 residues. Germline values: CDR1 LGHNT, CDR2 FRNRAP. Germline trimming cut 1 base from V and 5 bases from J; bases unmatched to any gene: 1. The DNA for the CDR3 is TGTGCTAGTGGTTTGGAGGACAGGACTGAAGCTTTCTTT. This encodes CASGLEDRTEAFF.

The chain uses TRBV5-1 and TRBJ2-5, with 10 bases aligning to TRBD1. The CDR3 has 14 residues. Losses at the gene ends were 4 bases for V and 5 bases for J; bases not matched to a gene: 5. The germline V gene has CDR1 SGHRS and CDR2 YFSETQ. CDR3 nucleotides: TGCGCCAGCAGCGGAGGGACAGGGGCCGAGACCCAGTACTTC. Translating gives CASSGGTGAETQYF.

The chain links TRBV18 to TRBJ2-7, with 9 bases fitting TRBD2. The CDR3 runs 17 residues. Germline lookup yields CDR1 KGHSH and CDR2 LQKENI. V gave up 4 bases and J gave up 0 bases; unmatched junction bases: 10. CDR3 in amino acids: CASSQTAGGGTSYEQYF. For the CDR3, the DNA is TGTGCCAGCTCACAAACCGCGGGAGGGGGCACCTCCTACGAGCAGTACTTC. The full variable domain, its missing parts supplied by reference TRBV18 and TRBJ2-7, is NAGVMQNPRHLVRRRGQEARLRCSPMKGHSHVYWYRQLPEEGLKFMVYLQKENIIDESGMPKERFSAEFPKEGPSILRIQQVVRGDSAAYFCASSQTAGGGTSYEQYFGPGTRLTVT.

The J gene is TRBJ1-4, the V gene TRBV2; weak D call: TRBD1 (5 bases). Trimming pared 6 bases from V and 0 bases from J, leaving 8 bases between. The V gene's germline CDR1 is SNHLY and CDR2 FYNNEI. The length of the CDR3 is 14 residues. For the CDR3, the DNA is TGTGCCAGCAGGGGGGGGACAACTAATGAAAAACTGTTTTTT. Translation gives CASRGGTTNEKLFF.

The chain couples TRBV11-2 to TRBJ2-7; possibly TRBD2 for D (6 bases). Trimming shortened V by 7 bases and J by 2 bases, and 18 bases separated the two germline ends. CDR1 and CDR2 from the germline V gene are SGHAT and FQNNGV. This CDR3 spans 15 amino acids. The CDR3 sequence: CASTHRRASPYEQYF. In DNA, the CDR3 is TGTGCCAGCACCCACAGGAGGGCCTCACCCTACGAGCAGTACTTC.

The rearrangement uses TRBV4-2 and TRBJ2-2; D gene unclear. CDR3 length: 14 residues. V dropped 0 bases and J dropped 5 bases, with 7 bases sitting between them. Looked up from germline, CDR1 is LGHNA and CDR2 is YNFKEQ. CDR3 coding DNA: TGTGCCAGCAGCCAAGAGGGTCGAACCGGGGAGCTGTTTTTT. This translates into CASSQEGRTGELFF.

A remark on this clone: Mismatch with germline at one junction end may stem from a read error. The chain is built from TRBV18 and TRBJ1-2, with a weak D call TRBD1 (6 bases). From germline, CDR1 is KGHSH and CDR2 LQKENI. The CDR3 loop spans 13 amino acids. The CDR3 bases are TGTGCCGGCTCACCTACAGGGTATGATGGCTACACCTTC. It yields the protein CAGSPTGYDGYTF.

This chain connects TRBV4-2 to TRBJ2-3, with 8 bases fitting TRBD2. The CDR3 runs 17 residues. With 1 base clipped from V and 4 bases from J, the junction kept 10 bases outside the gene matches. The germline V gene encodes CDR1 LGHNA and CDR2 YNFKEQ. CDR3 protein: CASSQGTARGVADTQYF. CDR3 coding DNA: TGTGCCAGCAGCCAAGGAACGGCGCGGGGGGTTGCAGATACGCAGTATTTT.

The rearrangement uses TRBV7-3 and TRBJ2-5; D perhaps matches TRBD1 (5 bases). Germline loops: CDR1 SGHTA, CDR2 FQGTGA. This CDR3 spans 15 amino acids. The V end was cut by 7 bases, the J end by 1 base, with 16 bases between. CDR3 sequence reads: CASKRTPDSQETQYF. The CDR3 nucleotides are TGTGCCAGCAAACGGACACCCGATTCCCAAGAGACCCAGTACTTC.

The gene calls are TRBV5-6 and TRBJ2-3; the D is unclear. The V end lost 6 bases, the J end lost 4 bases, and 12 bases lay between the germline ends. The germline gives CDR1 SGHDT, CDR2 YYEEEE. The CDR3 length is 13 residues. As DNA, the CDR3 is TGTGCCAGCACCAGTATGAGGCCAGATACGCAGTATTTT. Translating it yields CASTSMRPDTQYF.